The 28 T cell receptor beta chains below all came from one sample that was sequenced in a study of cytomegalovirus exposure and HLA in healthy donors. PCR employed 60 Vbeta and 13 Jbeta primers. Libraries were prepared by immunoSEQ multiplex PCR; TCRdb keeps only in-frame clonotypes and omits some of them. Here the sample spans some 110,000 clones, over 60% being singletons. Input material: PBMCs. Every receptor here comes from a woman between 18 and 29 years old in good health and CMV-seropositive.

V and J are TRBV10-1 and TRBJ1-6; no reliable D call. The CDR3 contains 14 residues. Trimming left V 4 bases short and J 9 bases short, with 13 bases between. CDR1 is WNHNN and CDR2 is SYGVQD in the germline V gene (reference sequence). CDR3 nucleotide sequence: TGCGCCAGCAGTGCACGGCAAGAGGGTTCACCCCTCCACTTT. Translation: CASSARQEGSPLHF.

V gene TRBV4-1 combines with J gene TRBJ2-7, with D possibly TRBD2 on 5 matching bases. The CDR3 runs 13 residues. The V gene's germline CDR1 is MGHRA and CDR2 YSYEKL. Trimming left V 3 bases short and J 2 bases short, with 8 bases between. The CDR3 loop reads CASSHGGPYEQYF. CDR3 nucleotide sequence: TGCGCCAGCAGCCATGGCGGGCCCTACGAGCAGTACTTC.

The chain employs TRBV27 and TRBJ1-1, with D perhaps TRBD1 (5 bases). The V gene lost 4 bases and the J gene lost 0 bases, with 18 bases spanning the gap. The germline CDR1 and CDR2 sequences are MNHEY and SMNVEV (reference sequence). The CDR3 is 17 amino acids. The DNA for the CDR3 is TGTGCCAGCAGTTCGCTGGGGCAGGGCGGGATGAACACTGAAGCTTTCTTT. Protein product: CASSSLGQGGMNTEAFF.

The chain links TRBV2 to TRBJ2-1, with a possible D match to TRBD2 (6 bases). Trimming removed 8 bases from V and 2 bases from J, with 7 bases in between. The CDR3 spans 12 residues. CDR1 SNHLY and CDR2 FYNNEI come from the germline V gene. For the CDR3, the DNA is TGTGCCAGCGGGACTCCCTACAATGAGCAGTTCTTC. Translated, it gives CASGTPYNEQFF.

The V and J genes are TRBV4-1 and TRBJ2-7; 9 nucleotides line up with TRBD2. J was trimmed by 0 bases and V by 0 bases; bases with no gene match: 3. The germline CDR1 and CDR2 sequences are MGHRA and YSYEKL. This CDR3 region has 16 residues. CDR3 in amino acids: CASSQDATSGSYEQYF. The CDR3 region has the DNA TGCGCCAGCAGCCAAGACGCGACTAGCGGCTCCTACGAGCAGTACTTC.

This rearrangement joins TRBV5-1 to TRBJ2-3, with D maybe TRBD1 (6 bases). Germline-derived CDR1 and CDR2 are SGHRS and YFSETQ. V lost 0 bases, J lost 4 bases, and 12 bases lay in between. The CDR3 is made up of 15 amino acids. For the CDR3, the DNA is TGCGCCAGCAGCTTGGATCCGACAGGCTCAGATACGCAGTATTTT. This sequence encodes CASSLDPTGSDTQYF.

The chain is built from TRBV9 and TRBJ2-1, with unresolved D. This CDR3 spans 13 amino acids. V lost 2 bases to trimming and J lost 3 bases, with 6 bases between them. CDR1 SGDLS and CDR2 YYNGEE come from the germline V gene. For the CDR3, the DNA is TGTGCCAGCAGCGTGGCTGGCTACAATGAGCAGTTCTTC. Protein product: CASSVAGYNEQFF.

The chain joins TRBV29-1 to TRBJ2-7, with D hard to call. Germline assignment: CDR1 SQVTM and CDR2 ANQGSEA. There are 13 residues in the CDR3. V shed 4 bases and J shed 1 base, with 11 bases lying between them. The CDR3 nucleotides are TGCAGCGTTGTCTCGCCAGTTTCCTACGAGCAGTACTTC. Encoded protein: CSVVSPVSYEQYF.

The chain joins TRBV6-6 to TRBJ1-5; D is ambiguous. V dropped 8 bases and J dropped 1 base, with 6 bases sitting between them. CDR1 MNHNY and CDR2 SVGAGI come from the germline V gene (reference sequence). CDR3 length: 12 residues. The CDR3 DNA is TGTGCCAGCGCGGGGAGCAATCAGCCCCAGCATTTT. Translated: CASAGSNQPQHF.

The rearrangement joins TRBV5-4 to TRBJ1-1, with 12 bases lining up with TRBD1. Per germline, CDR1 SGHNT and CDR2 YYREEE (reference sequence). The CDR3 has 18 residues. Unmatched junction bases numbered 11, after V lost 4 bases and J lost 1 base. The CDR3 DNA reads as TGTGCCAGCAGCCCCGGGACAGGGGGCAATCAATGGAACACTGAAGCTTTCTTT. It is translated as CASSPGTGGNQWNTEAFF.

The gene calls are TRBV9 and TRBJ2-1, with 12 bases lining up with TRBD2. Unmatched junction bases numbered 7, after V lost 6 bases and J lost 9 bases. CDR3 length: 14 amino acids. The germline gives CDR1 SGDLS, CDR2 YYNGEE. The CDR3 DNA reads as TGTGCCAGCACCCGGACTAGCGGGATAGGTGAGCAGTTCTTC. Its translation: CASTRTSGIGEQFF.

The CDR3: CASSLTGLAGGGSEQFF. The CDR3 DNA sequence: TGTGCCAGCAGCTTAACGGGACTAGCGGGAGGTGGGAGTGAGCAGTTCTTC. The chain is built from TRBV7-3 and TRBJ2-1; 15 bases fit TRBD2. The CDR3 is 17 residues long. The ends lost 0 bases at V and 9 bases at J; junction bases unmatched: 6. CDR1 is SGHTA, CDR2 FQGTGA, per germline.

The V call is TRBV5-6, the J call TRBJ1-1, with TRBD1 identical over 7 bases. V was clipped by 0 bases and J by 0 bases; unmatched bases: 8. The CDR3 length is 17 residues. Germline CDR1 and CDR2: SGHDT and YYEEEE. The CDR3 loop is CASSLGRLGQMNTEAFF. The CDR3 region has the DNA TGTGCCAGCAGCTTGGGACGACTGGGACAGATGAACACTGAAGCTTTCTTT.

This clone was seen only once. The chain employs TRBV5-1 and TRBJ2-1, with a possible D match to TRBD2 (6 bases). V shed 4 bases and J shed 6 bases, with 17 bases lying between them. The germline V gene encodes CDR1 SGHRS and CDR2 YFSETQ. This CDR3 spans 15 amino acids. The CDR3 is CASSPSTPGGNEQFF. Written as DNA, the CDR3 is TGCGCCAGCAGCCCTTCCACACCCGGGGGCAATGAGCAGTTCTTC. The whole variable domain, remainder taken from reference TRBV5-1 and TRBJ2-1, is KAGVTQTPRYLIKTRGQQVTLSCSPISGHRSVSWYQQTPGQGLQFLFEYFSETQRNKGNFPGRFSGRQFSNSRSEMNVSTLELGDSALYLCASSPSTPGGNEQFFGPGTRLTVL.

The rearrangement uses TRBV6-5 and TRBJ1-2; no definite D call. V lost 2 bases to trimming and J lost 3 bases, with 7 bases between them. Germline-derived CDR1 and CDR2 are MNHEY and SVGAGI. The CDR3 extends over 13 amino acids. The CDR3 DNA sequence: TGTGCCAGCAGTTACGGCCGTTACTATGGCTACACCTTC. It translates to CASSYGRYYGYTF.

Of note for this clone: This likely came from a read error, as a far larger clone is one base away. J is TRBJ1-4 and V is TRBV10-3, with TRBD1 identical over 7 bases. The ends lost 5 bases at V and 8 bases at J; junction bases unmatched: 8. This CDR3 comprises 14 residues. Per germline, CDR1 ENHRY and CDR2 SYGVKD. CDR3 residues: CAISTTGRVEKLFF. Written as DNA, the CDR3 is TGTGCCATCAGTACGACAGGGAGAGTAGAAAAACTGTTTTTT.

This sequence joins TRBV28 and TRBJ1-1; 8 bases map to TRBD1. The CDR3 sequence is 12 residues long. The V gene end was trimmed by 3 bases and the J gene end by 8 bases; junction bases not matched to a gene: 2. Germline V lookup: CDR1 MDHEN, CDR2 SYDVKM. CDR3 nucleotide sequence: TGTGCCAGCAGTTTGGGGGACAGGGAAGCTTTCTTT. This encodes CASSLGDREAFF.

Details on this clone: The junction departs from germline at one end; a sequencing error may be responsible. The genes are TRBV7-7 and TRBJ2-1; 10 bases agree with TRBD1. The CDR3 is made up of 14 amino acids. The germline V gene encodes CDR1 SSHAT and CDR2 FNYEAQ (reference sequence). The CDR3 DNA reads TGTGCTAGCAGCCCTCGGACAGGGGGCAATGAGCAGTTCTTC. Translating gives CASSPRTGGNEQFF.

The genes are TRBV20-1 and TRBJ2-5; D gene uncertain. The CDR3 is 11 residues long. Trimming took 5 bases from V and 1 from J, leaving 5 bases between them. CDR1 is DFQATT and CDR2 is SNEGSKA in the germline V gene (reference sequence). The DNA for the CDR3 is TGCAGTGCTCGTCCCCAAGAGACCCAGTACTTC. Translated, it gives CSARPQETQYF.

Only one count was recorded for this clone. The chain has TRBV4-1 and TRBJ2-1, with TRBD2 identical over 7 bases. The length of the CDR3 is 17 residues. CDR1 MGHRA and CDR2 YSYEKL come from the germline V gene. J lost 4 bases, V lost 0 bases, and 9 bases had no gene match. CDR3 bases: TGCGCCAGCAGCCAAGATGAGGTGGGAGGGATATACAATGAGCAGTTCTTC. It codes for CASSQDEVGGIYNEQFF.

The chain links TRBV5-1 to TRBJ2-6; perhaps TRBD1 as D (6 bases). Per the germline V gene, CDR1 is SGHRS and CDR2 is YFSETQ. Between the trimmed V and J ends, which lost 1 base and 0 bases, there was a span of 11 bases. The CDR3 totals 17 residues. In DNA, the CDR3 is TGCGCCAGCAGCTTGCTAACAGGGAACTCTGGGGCCAACGTCCTGACTTTC. Encoded protein: CASSLLTGNSGANVLTF.

The chain carries TRBV7-9 and TRBJ1-3; the match to TRBD1 covers 10 bases. V was clipped by 5 bases and J by 5 bases; unmatched bases: 12. The CDR3 sequence is 17 residues long. The V gene's germline CDR1 is SEHNR and CDR2 FQNEAQ (reference sequence). The CDR3 reads CASSTRDRGRTRNTIYF. In DNA, the CDR3 is TGTGCCAGCAGCACCCGGGACAGGGGAAGGACGCGAAACACCATATATTTT.

V gene TRBV11-2 combines with J gene TRBJ1-1; weak D call: TRBD1 (5 bases). Looked up from germline, CDR1 is SGHAT and CDR2 is FQNNGV. CDR3 length: 15 amino acids. V dropped 1 base and J dropped 7 bases, with 16 bases sitting between them. The CDR3: CASSLGPGGFNEAFF. CDR3 coding DNA: TGTGCCAGCAGCTTAGGCCCGGGGGGTTTTAATGAAGCTTTCTTT.

The rearrangement links TRBV30 to TRBJ1-4; 12 bases fit TRBD1. CDR3 length: 18 amino acids. J gave up 4 bases and V 0 bases, and 9 bases lay outside the gene matches. CDR1 is GTSNPN and CDR2 is SVGIG in the germline V gene (reference sequence). The CDR3 DNA reads as TGTGCCTGGAGTGTACCCCGGGACAGGGGGCGATTTAATGAAAAACTGTTTTTT. It specifies CAWSVPRDRGRFNEKLFF.

The rearrangement uses TRBV5-1 and TRBJ2-5, with D tentatively TRBD1 (6 bases). The CDR3 is 15 amino acids. The germline V gene has CDR1 SGHRS and CDR2 YFSETQ. The V and J ends lost 0 bases and 3 bases respectively, with 12 bases between them. In nucleotides, the CDR3 is TGCGCCAGCAGCTTGGATGGGACAACAGAAGAGACCCAGTACTTC. As protein: CASSLDGTTEETQYF.

V usage is TRBV7-8 and J usage is TRBJ2-7, with TRBD1 matching over 7 bases. J lost 3 bases, V lost 2 bases, and 4 bases had no gene match. The length of the CDR3 is 14 residues. In germline, CDR1 is SGHVS, CDR2 FQNEAQ. The CDR3 sequence is CASSLRGQNYEQYF. CDR3 sequence (DNA): TGTGCCAGCAGCTTACGGGGACAGAACTACGAGCAGTACTTC.

This clone was recorded only once. The V call is TRBV28, the J call TRBJ1-5, with D unresolved. Between the trimmed V and J ends, which lost 3 bases and 3 bases, there was a span of 15 bases. In germline, CDR1 is MDHEN, CDR2 SYDVKM. The CDR3 is 16 residues long. The CDR3 sequence: CASSLDYVQSNQPQHF. The CDR3 DNA sequence: TGTGCCAGCAGTTTGGACTACGTACAGTCCAATCAGCCCCAGCATTTT.

The rearrangement links TRBV14 to TRBJ1-3; D possibly corresponds to TRBD1 (6 bases). Germline assignment: CDR1 SGHDN and CDR2 FVKESK. The CDR3 is made up of 14 amino acids. Trimming shortened V by 4 bases and J by 1 base, and 8 bases separated the two germline ends. The CDR3 reads CASSRTGSGNTIYF. CDR3 in DNA: TGTGCCAGCAGCCGCACAGGGTCTGGAAACACCATATATTTT.